This TCR beta chain was found in a study of human thymus T cells. Study-level findings and limits: Gene usage (both V and J) appeared biased in thymic and blood repertoires.

Concerning this clone: The antigen is not known.

Resections were taken during corrective heart surgery, and the thymus tissue came from these. The donor group consisted of healthy Finnish infants who were having corrective surgery for congenital heart defects. The protocol was immunoSEQ multiplex PCR, while the TCRdb copy is restricted to in-frame clones and leaves out a portion. The sample holds about 120,000 clones, around 94% seen once. The receptor was isolated from a boy less than two years old with a congenital heart defect but otherwise immunologically healthy. Sample: thymus tissue.

DNA of the CDR3: TGTGCCAGCAGCTTATGGTCGACTCAATCAGAGCAGTTCTTC. This translates into CASSLWSTQSEQFF. The chain combines TRBV7-2 with TRBJ2-1; D is unresolved. The germline V and J ends were trimmed by 2 bases and 10 bases, with 15 bases remaining between them. This CDR3 contains 14 residues. The germline CDR1 and CDR2 sequences are SGHTA and FQGNSA.